This T cell receptor (beta chain) comes out of a study of identical twins. General study points: Conclusions were based on cross-sectional statistical analysis, without following the same donors. In monozygotic twins, models underestimated the sharing of out-of-frame TCR alpha.

This clonotype was seen once. Its specificity is not known. MiXCR, run by TCRdb on the 5' RACE reads, gives a single entry per CDR3 protein. The data hold roughly 720,000 distinct CDR3 sequences, with 15% to 20% observed a single time. Germline V lookup: CDR1 GTSNPN, CDR2 SVGIG (reference sequence). This CDR3 region has 14 residues. The ends were cut back, 3 bases at V and 1 base at J, with 12 bases in the middle. The data were also submitted as part of a second study, on T cells expressing NK-cell markers. That investigation notes: It was sorted CD3+CD56-NKG2C+, CD3+CD56+NKG2C- and CD3+CD56+NKG2C+ T cells that provided the TCR beta repertoires. Within several experiments, an anti-gamma-delta TCR antibody kept the sorting limited to alpha-beta TCR T cells.

The chain recombines TRBV30 with TRBJ1-2; TRBD1 is a possible D gene (5 bases). The material sequenced was PBMCs. This TCR was sampled from a young woman in good health. CDR3 residues: CAWRGGEFNYGYTF. In nucleotides, the CDR3 is TGTGCCTGGAGGGGGGGGGAATTTAACTATGGCTACACCTTC.